This TCR beta chain is drawn from a study of blood T cell repertoires in COVID-19. Background on the study: Italy, Spain and the United States were the sources of the convalescent and acute COVID-19 samples. T cells, B-cell-depleted T cells, or PBMCs supplied cDNA or gDNA.

The CDR3 has 16 amino acids. The ends lost 5 bases at V and 1 base at J; junction bases unmatched: 8. Germline CDR1 reads SGHRS; CDR2 reads YFSETQ. Authors' data handling: The assay estimated nucleated cells by amplifying reference gene primers. Assay used: immunoSEQ multiplex PCR; TCRdb lists only in-frame clones, some missing. V, J and clone size are those of that table, while D and trimming were read from the DNA. The sample includes about 220,000 clones, 82% seen only once; the top ten take around 3.3%. The receptor comes from a woman over 75 with acute or convalescent COVID-19. The sequencing input was peripheral blood. The V gene is TRBV5-1, the J gene TRBJ1-4; 7 nucleotides align to TRBD1. The CDR3: CASSSSQGRTNEKLFF. In DNA, the CDR3 is TGCGCCAGCAGTTCGTCACAGGGGAGAACTAATGAAAAACTGTTTTTT.